The 9 T cell receptor beta chains in this list originate from one sample, sequenced in a study of OX40 agonist ivuxolimab in advanced cancers. The repertoire was sequenced with immunoSEQ multiplex PCR; TCRdb's copy has only in-frame clones and lacks some. The sample lists 70,000 to 95,000 clones, around 90% occurring once. Here the sequenced sample was CD4+ or CD8+ T cells sorted from blood, taken in a trial of the OX40 agonist ivuxolimab. The receptors here all came from an adult with an advanced solid tumor such as melanoma, head and neck, liver or kidney cancer.

The chain carries TRBV6-5 and TRBJ1-1; D gene uncertain. Germline CDR1 and CDR2: MNHEY and SVGAGI. The CDR3 spans 14 residues. The V end lost 8 bases, the J end lost 0 bases, and 13 bases lay between the germline ends. CDR3 protein: CASRPTFVNTEAFF. The CDR3 DNA reads as TGTGCCAGCCGACCGACATTCGTGAACACTGAAGCTTTCTTT.

The J gene is TRBJ2-6, the V gene TRBV6-5; D remains ambiguous. Germline CDR1 MNHEY, CDR2 SVGAGI. This CDR3 region has 14 residues. Trimming removed 5 bases from V and 2 bases from J, with 7 bases in between. The CDR3 nucleotides read TGTGCCAGCAGTCGGGTGCCTGGGGCCAACGTCCTGACTTTC. This sequence encodes CASSRVPGANVLTF.

About this clone itself: The germline gene is not matched at one end of the junction; a read error may be the cause. Other DNA sequences in the sample encode the same CDR3. This chain joins TRBV27 and TRBJ1-6; possible D gene TRBD1, 6 bases. CDR1 is MNHEY and CDR2 is SMNVEV in the germline V gene (reference sequence). The CDR3 runs to 13 residues. The CDR3 reads CASFRGHNSPLHF. The CDR3 bases are TGTGCCAGCTTCCGGGGGCATAATTCACCCCTTCACTTT.

J is TRBJ1-2 and V is TRBV6-5; tentative D call: TRBD1 (5 bases). Germline assignment: CDR1 MNHEY and CDR2 SVGAGI. Trimming stripped 7 bases from V and 6 bases from J, with 15 bases between. This CDR3 has 13 residues. CDR3 coding DNA: TGTGCCAGCATCCCCGGGGGGGGAAATGGCTACACCTTC. Translation: CASIPGGGNGYTF.

The J gene is TRBJ1-1, the V gene TRBV19; TRBD1 matches 9 bases. Looked up from germline, CDR1 is LNHDA and CDR2 is SQIVND (reference sequence). The CDR3 sequence is 17 residues long. With V trimmed by 6 bases and J by 1 base, 12 bases remained unmatched. The CDR3 region is CASRIFRDRASNTEAFF. The CDR3 nucleotides are TGTGCCAGTAGGATATTCCGGGACAGGGCATCGAACACTGAAGCTTTCTTT.

The V gene is TRBV5-4, the J gene TRBJ2-5; 13 bases are a match to TRBD2. The V gene's germline CDR1 is SGHNT and CDR2 YYREEE (reference sequence). Unmatched junction bases numbered 0, after V lost 2 bases and J lost 5 bases. CDR3 length equals 14 residues. Written as DNA, the CDR3 is TGTGCCAGCAGCTTACTAGCGGGGGGGGAGACCCAGTACTTC. Amino acid sequence: CASSLLAGGETQYF. The variable domain in full, with the rest retrieved from reference TRBV5-4 and TRBJ2-5, is ETGVTQSPTHLIKTRGQQVTLRCSSQSGHNTVSWYQQALGQGPQFIFQYYREEENGRGNFPPRFSGLQFPNYSSELNVNALELDDSALYLCASSLLAGGETQYFGPGTRLLVL.

The rearrangement uses TRBV6-6 and TRBJ1-1; TRBD1 matches at 11 bases. The length of the CDR3 is 15 residues. CDR1 is MNHNY, CDR2 SVGAGI, per germline (reference sequence). Losses at the gene ends were 5 bases for V and 5 bases for J; bases not matched to a gene: 7. CDR3 sequence (DNA): TGTGCCAGCAGTACACAGGGACAGGGGGTAACTGAAGCTTTCTTT. It encodes CASSTQGQGVTEAFF.

The chain employs TRBV5-4 and TRBJ2-1; D gene unclear. Germline CDR1 and CDR2: SGHNT and YYREEE (reference sequence). V lost 4 bases, J lost 0 bases, and 14 bases lay in between. This CDR3 region has 16 residues. CDR3 in amino acids: CASSGLTASSYNEQFF. CDR3 DNA: TGTGCCAGCAGCGGTCTTACCGCAAGCTCCTACAATGAGCAGTTCTTC.

Only one count was recorded for this clone. The chain links TRBV5-4 to TRBJ2-7; 9 bases align to TRBD1. This CDR3 region has 14 residues. V lost 3 bases to trimming and J lost 6 bases; unmatched junction nucleotides: 7. Germline lookup yields CDR1 SGHNT and CDR2 YYREEE (reference sequence). The chain's CDR3 is CASSSDRGFGEQYF. The CDR3 DNA reads as TGTGCCAGCAGCTCGGACAGGGGTTTTGGCGAGCAGTACTTC.